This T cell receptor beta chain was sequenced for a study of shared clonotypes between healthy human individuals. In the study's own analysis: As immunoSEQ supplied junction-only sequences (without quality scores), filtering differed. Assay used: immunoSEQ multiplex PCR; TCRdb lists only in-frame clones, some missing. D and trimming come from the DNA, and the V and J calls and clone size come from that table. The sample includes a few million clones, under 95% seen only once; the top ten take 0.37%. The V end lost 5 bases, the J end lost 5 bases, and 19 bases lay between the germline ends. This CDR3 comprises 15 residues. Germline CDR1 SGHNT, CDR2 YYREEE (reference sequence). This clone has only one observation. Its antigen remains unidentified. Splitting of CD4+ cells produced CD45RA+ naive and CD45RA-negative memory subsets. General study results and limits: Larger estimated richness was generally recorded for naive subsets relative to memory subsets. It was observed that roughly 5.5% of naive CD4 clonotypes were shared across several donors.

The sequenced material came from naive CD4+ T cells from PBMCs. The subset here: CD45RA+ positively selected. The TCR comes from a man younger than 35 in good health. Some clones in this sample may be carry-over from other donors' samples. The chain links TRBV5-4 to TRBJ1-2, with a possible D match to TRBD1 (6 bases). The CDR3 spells CASRLWAGTQYGYTF. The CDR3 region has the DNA TGTGCCAGCAGGTTGTGGGCCGGGACACAATATGGCTACACCTTC.